The 9 T cell receptor beta chains given below trace back to one sample, sequenced in a study of blood T cell repertoires in COVID-19. Sequenced by immunoSEQ multiplex PCR; TCRdb stores in-frame clones only, minus some. The sample has roughly 74,000 clones, roughly 90% seen once. Sequenced input: PBMCs or T cells enriched from blood (not recorded which). The receptor source for this set is a woman in her 50s with acute COVID-19.

This clone showed up just once. The rearrangement links TRBV19 to TRBJ2-2; tentative D call: TRBD1 (5 bases). In germline, CDR1 is LNHDA, CDR2 SQIVND (reference sequence). Trimming took 3 bases from V and 1 from J, leaving 9 bases between them. The CDR3 is 15 amino acids. The CDR3 sequence is CASSIYDRNTGELFF. For the CDR3, the DNA is TGTGCCAGTAGTATTTATGACAGGAACACCGGGGAGCTGTTTTTT.

The chain links TRBV4-1 to TRBJ2-3; 11 nucleotides agree with TRBD2. The V and J ends lost 2 bases and 4 bases, in that order; junction bases with no gene match: 5. Looked up from germline, CDR1 is MGHRA and CDR2 is YSYEKL. There are 16 residues in the CDR3. CDR3 loop: CASSQLLAGVSDTQYF. The CDR3 DNA follows: TGCGCCAGCAGCCAACTACTAGCGGGAGTATCAGATACGCAGTATTTT.

The J gene is TRBJ1-5, the V gene TRBV19, with D possibly TRBD1 on 5 matching bases. The germline V gene encodes CDR1 LNHDA and CDR2 SQIVND (reference sequence). There are 14 residues in the CDR3. V gave up 6 bases and J gave up 3 bases, with 12 bases separating them. CDR3 sequence reads: CASSRDPFNQPQHF. CDR3 DNA sequence: TGTGCCAGTAGCAGGGATCCGTTCAATCAGCCCCAGCATTTT. Full variable domain (outside the CDR3, taken from reference TRBV19 and TRBJ1-5): DGGITQSPKYLFRKEGQNVTLSCEQNLNHDAMYWYRQDPGQGLRLIYYSQIVNDFQKGDIAEGYSVSREKKESFPLTVTSAQKNPTAFYLCASSRDPFNQPQHFGDGTRLSIL.

The rearrangement joins TRBV11-3 to TRBJ2-5; 9 bases line up with TRBD1. Germline values: CDR1 SGHNT, CDR2 YENEEA. The CDR3 consists of 14 residues. Germline trimming cut 5 bases from V and 7 bases from J; bases unmatched to any gene: 8. CDR3 loop: CASSPGTGIGTQYF. CDR3 coding DNA: TGTGCCAGCAGCCCCGGGACAGGGATTGGGACCCAGTACTTC.

The V and J genes are TRBV2 and TRBJ2-3, with 8 bases lining up with TRBD2. The V segment lost 4 bases and the J segment 1 base; nucleotides outside the gene matches: 1. CDR1 is SNHLY, CDR2 FYNNEI, per germline. The CDR3 runs 14 residues. CDR3 sequence (DNA): TGTGCCAGCAGTGCACTAGCGGGCACAGATACGCAGTATTTT. Amino acids: CASSALAGTDTQYF.

V and J are TRBV11-3 and TRBJ2-3; 11 bases fit TRBD2. The CDR3 spans 16 residues. CDR1 is SGHNT, CDR2 YENEEA, per germline. V gave up 4 bases and J gave up 1 base; unmatched junction bases: 4. This chain's CDR3 is CASSWLAGGGTDTQYF. CDR3 in DNA: TGTGCCAGCAGCTGGTTAGCGGGAGGGGGCACAGATACGCAGTATTTT. Full variable domain (rest looked up from reference TRBV11-3 and TRBJ2-3): EAGVVQSPRYKIIEKKQPVAFWCNPISGHNTLYWYLQNLGQGPELLIRYENEEAVDDSQLPKDRFSAERLKGVDSTLKIQPAELGDSAVYLCASSWLAGGGTDTQYFGPGTRLTVL.

This chain joins TRBV19 and TRBJ1-5; the D is unclear. Trimming cost V 3 bases and J 7 bases, with 13 bases left between them. CDR1 is LNHDA and CDR2 is SQIVND in the germline V gene (reference sequence). The CDR3 consists of 14 residues. Here the CDR3 DNA reads TGTGCCAGTAGTATGATTGAGGTTGGACAGCCCCAGCATTTT. Residues: CASSMIEVGQPQHF.

V and J are TRBV7-3 and TRBJ2-3, with no clear D. From germline, CDR1 is SGHTA and CDR2 FQGTGA. With 0 bases removed from V and 2 bases from J, the gap between germline ends came to 3 bases. The CDR3 is 13 residues long. The CDR3 sequence: CASSLTHTDTQYF. The CDR3 DNA is TGTGCCAGCAGCTTAACCCACACAGATACGCAGTATTTT.

The chain's CDR3 is CASRPHRGRGGQPQHF. The CDR3 DNA reads TGTGCCAGCAGGCCTCACAGGGGGCGAGGCGGCCAGCCCCAGCATTTT. The V and J genes are TRBV2 and TRBJ1-5, with 9 nucleotides matching TRBD1. This CDR3 is built from 16 residues. CDR1 and CDR2 (germline): SNHLY, FYNNEI. The J segment lost 7 bases and the V segment lost 6 bases, leaving 13 bases of the junction unmatched.